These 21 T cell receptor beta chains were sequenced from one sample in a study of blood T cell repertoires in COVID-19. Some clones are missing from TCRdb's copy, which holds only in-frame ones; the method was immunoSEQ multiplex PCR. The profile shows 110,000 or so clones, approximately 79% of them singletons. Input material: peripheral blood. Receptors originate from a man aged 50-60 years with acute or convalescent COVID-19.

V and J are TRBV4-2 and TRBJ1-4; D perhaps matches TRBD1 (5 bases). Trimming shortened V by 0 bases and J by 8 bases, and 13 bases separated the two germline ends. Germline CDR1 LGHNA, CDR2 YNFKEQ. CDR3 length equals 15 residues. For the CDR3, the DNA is TGTGCCAGCAGCCAAGATTATACGGGGGGGGAAAAACTGTTTTTT. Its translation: CASSQDYTGGEKLFF.

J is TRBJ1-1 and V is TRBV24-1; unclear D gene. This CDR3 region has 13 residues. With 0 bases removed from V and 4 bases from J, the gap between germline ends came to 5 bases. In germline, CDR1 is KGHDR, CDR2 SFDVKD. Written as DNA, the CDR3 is TGTGCCACCAGTGATTTGCGGGGCACTGAAGCTTTCTTT. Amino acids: CATSDLRGTEAFF.

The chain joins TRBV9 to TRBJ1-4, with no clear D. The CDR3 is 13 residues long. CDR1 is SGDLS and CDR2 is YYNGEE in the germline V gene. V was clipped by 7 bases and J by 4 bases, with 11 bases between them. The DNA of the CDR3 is TGTGCCAGCCTAAGAGAGATTAATGAAAAACTGTTTTTT. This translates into CASLREINEKLFF.

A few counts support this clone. CDR3 nucleotide sequence: TGTGCCAGCAGCTCAGGGGAGGGTAGCTCCTACGAGCAGTACTTC. Translated, it gives CASSSGEGSSYEQYF. The chain carries TRBV7-9 and TRBJ2-7; TRBD2 might be the D (7 bases). CDR1 and CDR2 from the germline V gene are SEHNR and FQNEAQ (reference sequence). Trimming removed 4 bases from V and 0 bases from J, with 13 bases in between. This CDR3 contains 15 residues.

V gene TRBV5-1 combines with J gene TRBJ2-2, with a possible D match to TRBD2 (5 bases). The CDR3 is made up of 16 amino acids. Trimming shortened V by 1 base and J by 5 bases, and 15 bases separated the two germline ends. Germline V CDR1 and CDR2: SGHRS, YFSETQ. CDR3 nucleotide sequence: TGCGCCAGCAGCTTGACCCCTGAGTGGGAGACCGGGGAGCTGTTTTTT. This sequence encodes CASSLTPEWETGELFF.

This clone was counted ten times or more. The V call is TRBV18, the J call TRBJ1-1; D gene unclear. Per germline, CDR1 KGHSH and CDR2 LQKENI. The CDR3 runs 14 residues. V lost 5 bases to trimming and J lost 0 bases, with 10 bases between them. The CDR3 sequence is CASSLEGMNTEAFF. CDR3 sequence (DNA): TGTGCCAGCTCATTGGAGGGTATGAACACTGAAGCTTTCTTT.

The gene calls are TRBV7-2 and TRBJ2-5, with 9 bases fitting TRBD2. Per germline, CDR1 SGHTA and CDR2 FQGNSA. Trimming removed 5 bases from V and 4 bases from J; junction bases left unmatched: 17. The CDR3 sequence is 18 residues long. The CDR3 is CASSEFPGLAIVGETQYF. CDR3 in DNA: TGTGCCAGCAGCGAATTCCCGGGACTAGCTATAGTTGGAGAGACCCAGTACTTC.

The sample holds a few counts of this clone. The CDR3 DNA is TGTGCCAGCAGCCAATTTCAGTCGGGATCACCCCTCCACTTT. Protein: CASSQFQSGSPLHF. V and J are TRBV3-1 (or the pseudogene TRBV3-2) and TRBJ1-6; no definite D call. Germline V gives CDR1 LGHDT, CDR2 YNNKEL (reference sequence). The CDR3 extends over 14 amino acids. Trimming pared 2 bases from V and 10 bases from J, leaving 12 bases between.

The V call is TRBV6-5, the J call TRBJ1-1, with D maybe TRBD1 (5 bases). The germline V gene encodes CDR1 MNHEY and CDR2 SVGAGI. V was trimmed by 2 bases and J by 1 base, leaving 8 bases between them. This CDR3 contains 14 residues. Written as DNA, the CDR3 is TGTGCCAGCAGTTACCTCGGACAGAACACTGAAGCTTTCTTT. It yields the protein CASSYLGQNTEAFF.

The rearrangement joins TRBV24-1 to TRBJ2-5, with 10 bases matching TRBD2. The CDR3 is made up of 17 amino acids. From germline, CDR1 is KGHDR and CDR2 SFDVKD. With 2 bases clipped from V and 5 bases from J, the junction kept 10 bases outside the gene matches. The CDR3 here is CATSDSLGLAGAETQYF. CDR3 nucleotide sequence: TGTGCCACCAGTGATTCGCTAGGGCTAGCGGGAGCCGAGACCCAGTACTTC.

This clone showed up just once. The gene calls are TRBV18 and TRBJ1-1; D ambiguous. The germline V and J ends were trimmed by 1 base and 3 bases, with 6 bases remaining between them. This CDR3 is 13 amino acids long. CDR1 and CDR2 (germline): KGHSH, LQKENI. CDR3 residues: CASSPLEDTEAFF. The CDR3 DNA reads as TGTGCCAGCTCACCACTCGAGGACACTGAAGCTTTCTTT.

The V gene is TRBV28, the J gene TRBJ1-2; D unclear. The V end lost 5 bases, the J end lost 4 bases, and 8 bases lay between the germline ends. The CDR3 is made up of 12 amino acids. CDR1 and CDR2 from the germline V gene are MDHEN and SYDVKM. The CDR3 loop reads CASSRQVYGYTF. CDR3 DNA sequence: TGTGCCAGCAGTAGGCAGGTCTATGGCTACACCTTC.

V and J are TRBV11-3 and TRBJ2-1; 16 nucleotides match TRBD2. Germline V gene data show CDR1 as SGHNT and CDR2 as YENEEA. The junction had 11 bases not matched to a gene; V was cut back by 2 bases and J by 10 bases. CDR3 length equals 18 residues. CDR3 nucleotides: TGTGCCAGCAGCTTAACAGGGATGGGACTAGCGGGAGGGTTGGAGCAGTTCTTC. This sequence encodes CASSLTGMGLAGGLEQFF. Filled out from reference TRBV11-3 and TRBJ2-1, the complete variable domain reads EAGVVQSPRYKIIEKKQPVAFWCNPISGHNTLYWYLQNLGQGPELLIRYENEEAVDDSQLPKDRFSAERLKGVDSTLKIQPAELGDSAVYLCASSLTGMGLAGGLEQFFGPGTRLTVL.

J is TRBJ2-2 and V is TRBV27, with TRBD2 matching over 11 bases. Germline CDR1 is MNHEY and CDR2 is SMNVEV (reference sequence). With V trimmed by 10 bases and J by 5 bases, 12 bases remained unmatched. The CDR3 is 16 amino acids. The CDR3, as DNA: TGTGCCACCCTGGGGCTAGCGGGAGGAGGGACCGGGGAGCTGTTTTTT. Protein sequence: CATLGLAGGGTGELFF.

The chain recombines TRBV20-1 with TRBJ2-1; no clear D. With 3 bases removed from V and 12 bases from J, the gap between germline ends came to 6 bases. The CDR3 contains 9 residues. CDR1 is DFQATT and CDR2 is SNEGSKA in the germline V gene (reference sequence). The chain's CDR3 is CSASQMQFF. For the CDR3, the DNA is TGCAGTGCTAGCCAGATGCAGTTCTTC.

CDR3 sequence reads: CAIRGQGRGTEAFF. Written as DNA, the CDR3 is TGTGCCATCAGAGGACAGGGGAGGGGCACTGAAGCTTTCTTT. The chain couples TRBV10-3 to TRBJ1-1; 9 positions agree with TRBD1. The germline V gene encodes CDR1 ENHRY and CDR2 SYGVKD. CDR3 length equals 14 residues. V lost 6 bases and J lost 4; bases outside the gene matches: 6.

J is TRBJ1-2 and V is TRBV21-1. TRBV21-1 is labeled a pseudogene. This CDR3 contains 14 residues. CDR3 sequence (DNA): TGTGCCAGCAGCATAGGACCGGGAGACTATGGCTACACCTTC. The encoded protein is CASSIGPGDYGYTF.

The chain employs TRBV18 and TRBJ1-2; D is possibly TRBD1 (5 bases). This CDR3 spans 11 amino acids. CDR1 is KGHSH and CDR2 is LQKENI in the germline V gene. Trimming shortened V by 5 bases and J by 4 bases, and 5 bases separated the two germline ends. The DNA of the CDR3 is TGTGCCAGCTCAACAGGCTATGGCTACACCTTC. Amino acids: CASSTGYGYTF. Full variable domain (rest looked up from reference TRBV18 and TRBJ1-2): NAGVMQNPRHLVRRRGQEARLRCSPMKGHSHVYWYRQLPEEGLKFMVYLQKENIIDESGMPKERFSAEFPKEGPSILRIQQVVRGDSAAYFCASSTGYGYTFGSGTRLTVV.

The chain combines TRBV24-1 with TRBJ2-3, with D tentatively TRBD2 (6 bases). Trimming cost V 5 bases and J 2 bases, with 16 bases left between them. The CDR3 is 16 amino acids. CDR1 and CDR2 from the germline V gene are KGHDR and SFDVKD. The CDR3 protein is CATSAPTSTYTDTQYF. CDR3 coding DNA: TGTGCCACCAGTGCCCCGACTAGTACATACACAGATACGCAGTATTTT.

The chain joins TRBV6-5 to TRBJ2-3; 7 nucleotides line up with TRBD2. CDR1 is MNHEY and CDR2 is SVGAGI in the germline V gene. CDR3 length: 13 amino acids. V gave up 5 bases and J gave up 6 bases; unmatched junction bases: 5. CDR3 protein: CASSRREFDTQYF. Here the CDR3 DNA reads TGTGCCAGCAGTCGGCGGGAGTTTGATACGCAGTATTTT.

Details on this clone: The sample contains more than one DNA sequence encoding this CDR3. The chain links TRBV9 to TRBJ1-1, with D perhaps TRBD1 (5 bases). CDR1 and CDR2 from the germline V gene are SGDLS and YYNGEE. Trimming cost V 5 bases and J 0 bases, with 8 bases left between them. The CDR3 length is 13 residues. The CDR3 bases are TGTGCCAGCAGTGTACAGGTGAACACTGAAGCTTTCTTT. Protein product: CASSVQVNTEAFF. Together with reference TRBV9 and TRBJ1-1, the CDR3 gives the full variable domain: DSGVTQTPKHLITATGQRVTLRCSPRSGDLSVYWYQQSLDQGLQFLIQYYNGEERAKGNILERFSAQQFPDLHSELNLSSLELGDSALYFCASSVQVNTEAFFGQGTRLTVV.